This T cell receptor (beta chain) emerged from a study of blood T cells in healthy people across ages (dated by TCRdb to 2013 to 2016). In terms of the full investigation: Template switching captured roughly one uniquely barcoded TCR beta cDNA molecule per two T cells in model experiments. The donors were split into four age groups: young (average 16 years), middle-aged (around 37), aged (around 67) and long-lived (about 74). The study measured age-related changes in TCR beta repertoire diversity using deep sequencing normalized with unique cDNA molecular identifiers. To avoid experimental bias, donors of different ages were distributed randomly across sequencing lanes. The study analyzed two additional independent replicas of 1 million unique cDNA reads from the same blood draw for two donors, one aged 18 to 30 and one aged 80 or older. Results and caveats for the whole study, not just this receptor: Observed TCR beta diversity correlated strongly with the percentage of naive T cells measured by flow cytometry. Bulk unsorted PBMC profiling prevented conclusive comparison of naive and antigen-experienced compartments. As age increased, observed TCR beta diversity per million T cells dropped in a roughly linear way, and a significant reduction was already evident by age around 41. Total diversity estimates from one million sequenced T cells were considered lower bounds and underestimates. The CMV infection status of donors was not known, potentially confounding age-related changes in expanded clonotypes. The long-lived group showed more naive CD4+ T cells, fewer expanded clones and increased TCR diversity than the aged group, suggesting age selection.

Comment on this clonotype: What antigen it recognizes has not been identified. Per-base qualities were not stored, and no clone one base away is much larger.

Systemically healthy Caucasian individuals from Russia, some 40 in total and aged about 6 to 90 years, were included as donors. Each donor gave roughly 9 milliliters of peripheral blood, drawn into EDTA-treated Vacutainer tubes. Ficoll-Paque density-gradient centrifugation was used to isolate PBMCs, with at least 6.5 million per sample. Total RNA, at least 6 micrograms per sample, was extracted from PBMCs with Trizol reagent. Naive CD45RAhigh/CD27high T cell percentages were measured by flow cytometry on a PBMC aliquot from every donor. Libraries came from 5' RACE. Instrument on record: Illumina HiSeq 2500. A second roughly 6 to 11 cycle PCR used a sample-barcoded 5' primer and a J-beta primer mix. Each TCR beta cDNA molecule received a unique molecular identifier from a template-switch 5' adaptor carrying 12 random nucleotides. Each sample yielded at least 3 million CDR3-containing paired-end reads. First-strand cDNA was synthesized from all RNA with the Mint cDNA synthesis kit, primed by a TRBC-specific oligonucleotide. After uracil-DNA glycosylase treatment, a first 18-cycle PCR used universal primers M1SS and BC2_uni_R on all cDNA. The study's processing was this. Normalization of each sample was performed by random selection of 1 million high-quality reads, each carrying a distinct molecular identifier. Reads with shared molecular identifiers were discarded instead of being binned into consensus sequences. MiTCR, with a Q25 quality threshold and the strictest error-elimination algorithm, was used for CDR3 identification, clonotype clustering and error correction. A nonparametric unseen species model using Euler transformation provided a lower-bound estimate of total TCR beta diversity. TCRdb reprocessing: public reads trimmed at Q25 with fastp, clones called with MiXCR, in-frame beta chains kept. Under each unique CDR3 protein, matching rows form one entry showing the most common genes and DNA. The V and J calls reflect TCRdb's pipeline rather than the authors' work. The sample profile shows some 1.5 million distinct CDR3 sequences; roughly 27% of them were found once. In total, the top ten clones hold 7% to 9% of the sample.

For CDR1 and CDR2, the germline V gene lists MDHEN and SYDVKM. The CDR3 starts with the cysteine, ends with the phenylalanine, and has 14 residues. Only the CDR3 DNA is retained, 42 bases long and in frame from the first base. V is pruned by 7 bases and J by 4 bases, leaving 4 bases of the junction without a gene match. The sample comprised blood. The V and J segments used are TRBV28 and TRBJ2-3, and TRBD2 matches 11 of the central bases. The clonotype originates from a woman in her thirties in good health. The encoded CDR3 is CASISGGAPDTQYF. The nucleotide sequence reads as follows: TGTGCCAGCATTAGCGGGGGGGCACCAGATACGCAGTATTTT.